This T cell receptor beta chain was sequenced during a study of blood T cell repertoires in COVID-19. Study-wide context: Specimens from acute and convalescent COVID-19 originated in the United States, Italy and Spain.

Produced via immunoSEQ multiplex PCR; TCRdb's table is partial and in-frame only. The sample lists over 200,000 clones, approximately 86% occurring once. This CDR3 spans 18 amino acids. Per germline, CDR1 SNHLY and CDR2 FYNNEI. The V end was cut by 3 bases, the J end by 0 bases, with 17 bases between. This rearrangement joins TRBV2 to TRBJ2-2; D gene ambiguous. The clonotype was recovered from a woman aged 30 to 39 who had been exposed to COVID-19. The sample consisted of PBMCs or T cells enriched from blood (not recorded which). CDR3 region: CASSEFGSSLTNTGELFF. CDR3 DNA sequence: TGTGCCAGCAGTGAGTTCGGTAGCAGCCTTACGAACACCGGGGAGCTGTTTTTT.